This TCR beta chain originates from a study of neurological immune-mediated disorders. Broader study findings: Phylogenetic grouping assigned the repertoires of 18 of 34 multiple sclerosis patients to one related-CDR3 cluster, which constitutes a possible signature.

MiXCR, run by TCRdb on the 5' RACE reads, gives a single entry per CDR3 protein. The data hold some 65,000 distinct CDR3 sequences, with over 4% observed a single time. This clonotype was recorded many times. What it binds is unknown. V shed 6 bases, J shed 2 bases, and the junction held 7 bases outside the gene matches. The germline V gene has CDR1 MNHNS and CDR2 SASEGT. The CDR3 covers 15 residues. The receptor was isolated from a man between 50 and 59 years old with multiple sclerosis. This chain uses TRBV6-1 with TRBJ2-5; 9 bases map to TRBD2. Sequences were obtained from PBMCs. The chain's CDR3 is CASRILAGAQETQYF. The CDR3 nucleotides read TGTGCCAGCAGAATACTAGCGGGCGCGCAAGAGACCCAGTACTTC.